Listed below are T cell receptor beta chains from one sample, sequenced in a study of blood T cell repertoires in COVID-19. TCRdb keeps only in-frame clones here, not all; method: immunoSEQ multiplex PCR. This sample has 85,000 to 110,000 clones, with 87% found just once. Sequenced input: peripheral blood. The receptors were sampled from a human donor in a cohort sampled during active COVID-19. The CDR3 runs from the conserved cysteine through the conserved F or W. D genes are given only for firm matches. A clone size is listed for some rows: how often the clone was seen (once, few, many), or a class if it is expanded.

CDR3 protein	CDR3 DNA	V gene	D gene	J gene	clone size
CASSLGTGFSEAFF	TGTGCCAGCAGCTTGGGTACAGGGTTCTCCGAAGCTTTCTTT	TRBV7-3	NA	TRBJ1-1	NA
CASSLGGGTGRYEQYF	TGTGCCAGCAGCTTAGGTGGTGGGACAGGGAGGTACGAGCAGTACTTC	TRBV7-2	TRBD1	TRBJ2-7	NA
CASSLLQETQYF	TGTGCCAGCAGTTTATTACAAGAGACCCAGTACTTC	TRBV27	NA	TRBJ2-5	once
CASSSHEQRRYNEQFF	TGTGCCAGCAGCTCCCATGAGCAGCGGCGATACAATGAGCAGTTCTTC	TRBV3-1/TRBV3-2	NA	TRBJ2-1	NA
CASGLGSSGSADTQYF	TGTGCTAGTGGTTTGGGTTCTAGCGGGAGTGCGGATACGCAGTATTTT	TRBV12-5	TRBD2	TRBJ2-3	NA
CASSLYTEMNTEAFF	TGTGCCAGCAGTTTATATACGGAGATGAACACTGAAGCTTTCTTT	TRBV28	NA	TRBJ1-1	NA
CASRTGYADTQYF	TGTGCCAGCCGGACAGGGTACGCAGATACGCAGTATTTT	TRBV12-3/TRBV12-4	TRBD1	TRBJ2-3	NA
CASSRDSYTEAFF	TGTGCCAGCAGTCGGGACTCGTACACTGAAGCTTTCTTT	TRBV6-5	NA	TRBJ1-1	NA
CASSLLAGNEQYF	TGTGCCAGCAGCTTACTAGCGGGAAACGAGCAGTACTTC	TRBV7-3	TRBD2	TRBJ2-7	NA
CASGQGYNSPLHF	TGTGCCAGCGGACAGGGTTATAATTCACCCCTCCACTTT	TRBV11-3	TRBD1	TRBJ1-6	NA
CASRLGGANTGELFF	TGTGCCAGCAGGTTGGGCGGGGCGAACACTGGGGAGCTGTTTTTT	TRBV7-6	NA	TRBJ2-2	NA
CASSRSSEGEQYF	TGTGCCAGCAGTCGTTCCTCGGAGGGCGAGCAGTACTTC	TRBV6-5	NA	TRBJ2-7	few
CSARAGGRSYEQYF	TGCAGTGCTCGTGCCGGGGGGCGGTCCTACGAGCAGTACTTC	TRBV20-1	NA	TRBJ2-7	NA
CASSVTGTPNTEAFF	TGCGCCAGCAGCGTGACCGGGACACCAAACACTGAAGCTTTCTTT	TRBV5-1	NA	TRBJ1-1	NA
CASSPGTSGSYEQYF	TGTGCCAGCAGCCCAGGGACTAGCGGTTCCTACGAGCAGTACTTC	TRBV11-2	TRBD2	TRBJ2-7	once
CASSHSRGNSYEQYF	TGCGCCAGCAGCCACTCCAGGGGGAACTCCTACGAGCAGTACTTC	TRBV4-1	TRBD1	TRBJ2-7	NA
CASSQDRSNQPQHF	TGTGCCAGCAGCCAAGATAGAAGCAATCAGCCCCAGCATTTT	TRBV4-2	NA	TRBJ1-5	few
CASSLSAGGTDTQYF	TGCGCCAGCAGCTTATCGGCGGGAGGGACAGATACGCAGTATTTT	TRBV5-1	TRBD2	TRBJ2-3	NA
CASSSEFRGAGEQFF	TGTGCCAGCAGTTCTGAATTTCGGGGGGCCGGAGAGCAGTTCTTC	TRBV6-5	NA	TRBJ2-1	medium-sized
CASSLEGAVPDYGYTF	TGTGCCAGCAGCTTGGAAGGGGCGGTCCCCGACTATGGCTACACCTTC	TRBV5-4	NA	TRBJ1-2	NA
CSTSSFTSGGQETQYF	TGCAGTACTAGTTCTTTTACTAGCGGGGGGCAAGAGACCCAGTACTTC	TRBV20-1	TRBD2	TRBJ2-5	NA
CASSQEQGQETQYF	TGTGCCAGCAGCCAAGAACAGGGGCAAGAGACCCAGTACTTC	TRBV4-2	TRBD1	TRBJ2-5	once
CASSDLAGLTDTQYF	TGCGCCAGCAGTGATCTAGCGGGGCTCACAGATACGCAGTATTTT	TRBV10-2	TRBD2	TRBJ2-3	NA
CASSRWTAENTIYF	TGTGCCAGCAGCCGGTGGACAGCAGAAAACACCATATATTTT	TRBV3-1/TRBV3-2	NA	TRBJ1-3	NA
CASSTRGGGDTQYF	TGTGCCAGCAGTACGCGGGGGGGCGGGGATACGCAGTATTTT	TRBV27	TRBD2	TRBJ2-3	NA
CATSDLNRGSETQYF	TGTGCCACCAGTGATTTGAACAGGGGATCCGAGACCCAGTACTTC	TRBV24-1	TRBD1	TRBJ2-5	NA
CASSLTPQTGIYGYTF	TGTGCCAGCAGCTTAACACCCCAGACAGGGATTTATGGCTACACCTTC	TRBV7-3	TRBD1	TRBJ1-2	NA
CASSLDTGTNEQFF	TGCGCCAGCAGCTTGGATACAGGGACCAATGAGCAGTTCTTC	TRBV5-1	NA	TRBJ2-1	once
CASSSATGERTGELFF	TGCGCCAGCAGTTCCGCCACGGGGGAGAGGACCGGGGAGCTGTTTTTT	TRBV5-1	NA	TRBJ2-2	NA
CASSLRVGSSYNEQFF	TGCGCCAGCAGCTTAAGAGTCGGGAGCTCCTACAATGAGCAGTTCTTC	TRBV5-1	NA	TRBJ2-1	NA
CASTPTGLGPGELFF	TGTGCCAGCACCCCCACGGGGTTAGGACCCGGGGAGCTGTTTTTT	TRBV9	NA	TRBJ2-2	NA